One sample yielded the 2 T cell receptor beta chains listed below, sequenced in a study of metastatic and nonmetastatic thyroid tumors. TCRdb re-clonotyped the PCR reads via MiXCR. The profile covers approximately 28,000 clones, with about 15% appearing a single time and more than 15% taken by the ten largest. Patients had received no treatment of any kind before thyroid surgery. The specimen sequenced was blood. The receptor set was obtained from a male donor with papillary thyroid cancer or a benign thyroid nodule (not recorded which). Some clones in this sample may be carry-over from other donors' samples.

This clone was seen only a few times. An end of the junction does not agree with germline; a read error may underlie this. The V and J genes are TRBV6-2 or TRBV6-3 and TRBJ2-5; no clear D gene. Germline assignment: CDR1 MNHEY and CDR2 SVGEGT. The CDR3 is 15 residues long. The CDR3 is CVSSYSDTRKGTQYF. The CDR3, as DNA: TGTGTCAGCAGCTACTCAGACACACGCAAGGGGACCCAGTACTTC.

The table lists this clone with many counts. V gene TRBV10-1 combines with J gene TRBJ2-3, with D perhaps given as TRBD1 or TRBD2 (6 bases each). Trimming cost V 6 bases and J 2 bases, with 12 bases left between them. Germline CDR1 WNHNN, CDR2 SYGVQD (reference sequence). The CDR3 sequence is 14 residues long. In DNA form, the CDR3 reads TGCGCCAGCAGGGGGTCGGGGGCCACAGATACGCAGTATTTT. Translated: CASRGSGATDTQYF.